This TCR beta chain is drawn from a study of kidney transplant recipient with SARS-CoV-2 infection. TCRdb fed the reads into MiXCR, producing one record per CDR3 protein. Here the sample spans some 220,000 distinct CDR3 sequences, 25% to 30% being singletons. Many counts were recorded for this clonotype. The sequence came from a young adult male patient who had COVID-19 and was a kidney transplant recipient. Among the T cells, some may be from the graft donor. The source was a blood sample, collected at baseline and around day 120 from a kidney transplant recipient.

The CDR3 sequence: CASSCANRDGKTYGYTF. Written as DNA, the CDR3 is TGTGCCAGCAGCTGTGCAAACAGAGACGGAAAGACCTATGGCTACACCTTC. V gene TRBV7-2 combines with J gene TRBJ1-2; D is ambiguous. V lost 4 bases and J lost 4, with 22 bases in between. The CDR3 extends over 17 amino acids. Germline V gives CDR1 SGHTA, CDR2 FQGNSA.